These T cell receptor beta chains were read from a single sample in a study of STAT5B mutations in CD4+ large granular lymphocyte leukemia. Using immunoSEQ multiplex PCR, the repertoire was profiled, and TCRdb retains in-frame clones only, with some absent. The sample has about 22,000 clones, about 81% seen once. The sequenced sample was CD4+ T cells from blood buffy coats. These receptors came from a human donor in good health. The CDR3 runs from the conserved cysteine through the conserved F or W. A D gene is named only where the DNA matches it firmly. Rows may omit the clone size; those that give it use once, few, many or a size class.

>NA|TRBJ1-5|NA|TRBV5-3
CAPGRGRYQPQHF
TGTGCCCCCGGACGTGGGAGGTATCAGCCCCAGCATTTT
>TRBD2|TRBJ2-1|NA|TRBV25-1
CASSERTSTPSNEQFF
TGTGCCAGCAGTGAGCGGACTAGCACACCCTCCAATGAGCAGTTCTTC
>NA|TRBJ2-7|NA|TRBV7-9
CASSLDGYYEQYF
TGTGCCAGCAGCCTTGATGGGTACTACGAGCAGTACTTC
>TRBD1|TRBJ1-5|NA|TRBV2
CASLGQGVRNQPQHF
TGTGCCAGTCTCGGACAGGGGGTTCGCAATCAGCCCCAGCATTTT
>TRBD2|TRBJ2-5|NA|TRBV30
CALQPLAGVETQYF
TGTGCCCTTCAACCCCTAGCGGGGGTAGAGACCCAGTACTTC
>NA|TRBJ1-5|NA|TRBV19
CASSISGPVLNQPQHF
TGTGCCAGTAGTATTTCCGGGCCGGTGCTCAATCAGCCCCAGCATTTT
>NA|TRBJ2-5|NA|TRBV28
CASSLRARAFEGTQYF
TGTGCCAGCAGTTTGAGGGCCAGGGCGTTCGAGGGGACCCAGTACTTC
>TRBD2|TRBJ2-2|NA|TRBV5-8
CASSLRLAVNTGELFF
TGTGCCAGCAGCTTGAGGCTAGCGGTGAACACCGGGGAGCTGTTTTTT
>TRBD1|TRBJ1-4|NA|TRBV27
CASWDRASTNEKLFF
TGTGCCAGCTGGGACAGGGCTTCAACTAATGAAAAACTGTTTTTT
>TRBD1|TRBJ1-5|NA|TRBV4-2
CASSQGTDRGNQPQHF
TGTGCCAGCAGCCAAGGTACCGACAGGGGCAATCAGCCCCAGCATTTT
>NA|TRBJ2-1|NA|TRBV6-5
CASSPIGLNNEQFF
TGTGCCAGCAGCCCGATAGGACTGAACAATGAGCAGTTCTTC
>NA|TRBJ1-6|NA|TRBV7-2
CASSPRLGGYNSPLHF
TGTGCCAGCAGCCCCAGACTAGGAGGCTATAATTCACCCCTCCACTTT
>NA|TRBJ2-7|NA|TRBV5-1
CASSLEGGYEQYF
TGCGCCAGCAGCTTGGAGGGAGGCTACGAGCAGTACTTC
>TRBD1|TRBJ1-5|NA|TRBV18
CASSPRGTGDNQPQHF
TGTGCCAGCTCACCCCGGGGGACAGGGGACAATCAGCCCCAGCATTTT
>NA|TRBJ2-7|once|TRBV7-5
CASSLTREGEQYF
TGTGCCAGCAGTTTAACTAGGGAGGGAGAGCAGTACTTC